The present T cell receptor beta chain was sequenced within a study of tumor and adjacent non-tumor tissue in lung cancer. Across the whole study: Some 4.2 million productive TCRbeta reads were obtained per sample on average.

The CDR3 totals 13 residues. The V end lost 5 bases, the J end lost 5 bases, and 13 bases lay between the germline ends. Regarding the study as a whole: Compared with tumor, normal lung showed significantly lower TCR diversity.

No cell sorting was done before RNA was extracted from the tissue. The table lists this clonotype with a few counts. What it binds is unknown. Three rounds of nested PCR, following a modified ARM-PCR protocol, produced the TCRbeta library. TCRdb reprocessed the multiplex PCR reads with MiXCR, giving one entry per CDR3 protein. Here the sample spans under 150,000 distinct CDR3 sequences, about 66% being singletons. Sequencing input: lung tumor tissue. The chain is built from TRBV12-3 or TRBV12-4 and TRBJ2-7, with a weak D call TRBD2 (5 bases). This receptor was obtained from a man aged 25-45 years with non-small cell lung cancer. CDR3 in DNA: TGTGCCAGCAGTCCCCAGCGGTGGGACGAGCAGTACTTC. Its protein is CASSPQRWDEQYF.